What follows are 30 T cell receptor beta chains derived from one specimen sequenced in a study of cytomegalovirus exposure and HLA in healthy donors. Primers for the PCR totalled 60 Vbeta and 13 Jbeta. The protocol was immunoSEQ multiplex PCR, while the TCRdb copy is restricted to in-frame clones and leaves out a portion. The table has some 38,000 clones, about 70% seen once. The specimen sequenced was PBMCs. The receptor source for this set is a man aged 40-49 years in good health and CMV-seronegative.

The chain joins TRBV30 to TRBJ2-1; no reliable D call. Germline V lookup: CDR1 GTSNPN, CDR2 SVGIG (reference sequence). The length of the CDR3 is 12 residues. Trimming cost V 0 bases and J 7 bases, with 7 bases left between them. The CDR3 DNA follows: TGTGCCTGGAGTGTCGACGGGAATGAGCAGTTCTTC. This gives the protein CAWSVDGNEQFF.

This clone has just a few counts. The CDR3, as DNA: TGTGCCAGCAGCTTGGGTAGCGGGGGGCCGTCCAATGAGCAGTTCTTC. Translated, it gives CASSLGSGGPSNEQFF. This chain uses TRBV5-4 with TRBJ2-1, with 10 bases that match TRBD2. Germline-derived CDR1 and CDR2 are SGHNT and YYREEE (reference sequence). This CDR3 has 16 amino acids. The V gene end was trimmed by 0 bases and the J gene end by 6 bases; junction bases not matched to a gene: 6.

The V call is TRBV5-8, the J call TRBJ1-4, with TRBD1 identical over 7 bases. In germline, CDR1 is SGHTS, CDR2 YDEGEE. The CDR3 covers 14 residues. Losses at the gene ends were 3 bases for V and 4 bases for J; bases not matched to a gene: 3. The CDR3 is CASSWGTVNEKLFF. The DNA for the CDR3 is TGTGCCAGCAGCTGGGGGACAGTTAATGAAAAACTGTTTTTT.

The CDR3 loop is CASSLDRVADTQYF. CDR3 in DNA: TGCGCCAGCAGCTTGGACAGGGTCGCAGATACGCAGTATTTT. J is TRBJ2-3 and V is TRBV5-1, with D perhaps matching TRBD1 (6 bases). CDR1 and CDR2 from the germline V gene are SGHRS and YFSETQ. This CDR3 is built from 14 residues. V was cut by 0 bases and J by 4 bases, with 9 bases left in between.

The chain uses TRBV5-1 and TRBJ2-5; 7 bases agree with TRBD2. Germline V gene sequence: CDR1 SGHRS, CDR2 YFSETQ. V trimming: 0 bases; J trimming: 5 bases; junction bases outside the gene matches: 7. The CDR3 is made up of 15 amino acids. Here the CDR3 reads CASSLEGRGYETQYF. The CDR3 region has the DNA TGCGCCAGCAGCTTGGAAGGGAGGGGATACGAGACCCAGTACTTC.

The chain is built from TRBV4-1 and TRBJ2-2; TRBD2 aligns across 11 bases. The CDR3 loop spans 16 amino acids. CDR1 is MGHRA and CDR2 is YSYEKL in the germline V gene. The J segment lost 3 bases and the V segment lost 4 bases, leaving 4 bases of the junction unmatched. This chain's CDR3 is CASSPTSGAYTGELFF. CDR3 nucleotide sequence: TGCGCCAGCAGCCCGACTAGCGGGGCCTACACCGGGGAGCTGTTTTTT.

The chain has TRBV6-6 and TRBJ1-1; D is uncertain. Germline V lookup: CDR1 MNHNY, CDR2 SVGAGI (reference sequence). Trimming cost V 0 bases and J 11 bases, with 13 bases left between them. The CDR3 contains 13 residues. The CDR3 coding sequence is TGTGCCAGCAGTTACTCCCTCACGGTCTGGGCTTTCTTT. This gives the protein CASSYSLTVWAFF.

The V call is TRBV6-6, the J call TRBJ2-7; 9 bases are shared with TRBD1. V was pared by 0 bases and J by 2 bases, with 5 bases of the junction left unmatched. CDR3 length: 16 amino acids. Per germline, CDR1 MNHNY and CDR2 SVGAGI (reference sequence). The CDR3 loop is CASSYSAGTGTYEQYF. The CDR3 DNA sequence: TGTGCCAGCAGTTACTCGGCCGGGACAGGGACCTACGAGCAGTACTTC.

This chain links TRBV25-1 with TRBJ2-7, with D perhaps matching TRBD1 (8 bases). The germline V gene has CDR1 MGHDK and CDR2 SYGVNS. Trimming took off 5 bases at V and 3 bases at J, with 20 bases between the two ends. The length of the CDR3 is 16 residues. The CDR3 region has the DNA TGTGCCAGCAGTTCCACAGGGGGGGATCCCCTCTACGAGCAGTACTTC. The encoded protein is CASSSTGGDPLYEQYF.

This clone has only a few counts. The V call is TRBV5-4, the J call TRBJ1-1; 9 bases map to TRBD1. The germline V gene encodes CDR1 SGHNT and CDR2 YYREEE (reference sequence). V lost 3 bases, J lost 5 bases, and 5 bases stayed unmatched. The CDR3 runs 14 residues. In DNA, the CDR3 is TGTGCCAGCAGCTCCGGACAGGGGTGGACTGAAGCTTTCTTT. Encoded protein: CASSSGQGWTEAFF.

In nucleotides, the CDR3 is TGTGCCAGCAGCCTGGGACAGGGGGGGATCGGGGAGCTGTTTTTT. Amino acid sequence: CASSLGQGGIGELFF. This chain links TRBV7-8 with TRBJ2-2, with TRBD1 matching over 11 bases. Germline CDR1 reads SGHVS; CDR2 reads FQNEAQ. V was pared by 5 bases and J by 7 bases, with 6 bases of the junction left unmatched. CDR3 length equals 15 residues. Full variable domain (rest looked up from reference TRBV7-8 and TRBJ2-2): GAGVSQSPRYKVAKRGQDVALRCDPISGHVSLFWYQQALGQGPEFLTYFQNEAQLDKSGLPSDRFFAERPEGSVSTLKIQRTQQEDSAVYLCASSLGQGGIGELFFGEGSRLTVL.

This clone occurred many times. This chain links TRBV7-2 with TRBJ2-7; the D gene is possibly TRBD2 (6 bases). Germline CDR1 SGHTA, CDR2 FQGNSA. Trimming left V 1 base short and J 2 bases short, with 15 bases between. This CDR3 contains 16 residues. CDR3 nucleotides: TGTGCCAGCAGCTTAGATGTCCAGGCGGGGACCTACGAGCAGTACTTC. Residues: CASSLDVQAGTYEQYF.

V gene TRBV5-1 combines with J gene TRBJ2-7; 7 nucleotides agree with TRBD1. Germline V gene lookup returns CDR1 SGHRS and CDR2 YFSETQ. The CDR3 loop spans 13 amino acids. The ends lost 2 bases at V and 5 bases at J; junction bases unmatched: 4. Here the CDR3 reads CASSLQGLNEQYF. The CDR3 DNA is TGCGCCAGCAGCTTACAGGGGTTAAACGAGCAGTACTTC. Full variable domain (missing parts from reference TRBV5-1 and TRBJ2-7): KAGVTQTPRYLIKTRGQQVTLSCSPISGHRSVSWYQQTPGQGLQFLFEYFSETQRNKGNFPGRFSGRQFSNSRSEMNVSTLELGDSALYLCASSLQGLNEQYFGPGTRLTVT.

The rearrangement joins TRBV2 to TRBJ2-7, with no clear D. Trimming left V 7 bases short and J 3 bases short, with 7 bases between. The CDR3 has 11 residues. Germline CDR1 SNHLY, CDR2 FYNNEI. The CDR3 region has the DNA TGTGCCAGCACGGAGTACTACGAGCAGTACTTC. This gives the protein CASTEYYEQYF.

There are a few counts of this clone. The genes are TRBV7-8 and TRBJ2-3; tentatively, D is TRBD2 (5 bases). Germline-derived CDR1 and CDR2 are SGHVS and FQNEAQ. Trimming took off 1 base at V and 1 base at J, with 12 bases between the two ends. The CDR3 totals 16 residues. The CDR3 protein is CASSLETGWGTDTQYF. CDR3 nucleotide sequence: TGTGCCAGCAGCTTAGAAACGGGGTGGGGCACAGATACGCAGTATTTT. Drawing the rest from reference TRBV7-8 and TRBJ2-3, the complete variable domain is GAGVSQSPRYKVAKRGQDVALRCDPISGHVSLFWYQQALGQGPEFLTYFQNEAQLDKSGLPSDRFFAERPEGSVSTLKIQRTQQEDSAVYLCASSLETGWGTDTQYFGPGTRLTVL.

The rearrangement links TRBV4-1 to TRBJ2-1; a possible D gene is TRBD1 (6 bases). Germline V CDR1 and CDR2: MGHRA, YSYEKL. This CDR3 spans 15 amino acids. Trimming took 4 bases from V and 7 from J, leaving 17 bases between them. The chain's CDR3 is CASSRQDTLGNEQFF. Written as DNA, the CDR3 is TGCGCCAGCAGCCGACAGGACACACTTGGGAATGAGCAGTTCTTC.

This sequence joins TRBV6-1 and TRBJ1-6; D gene uncertain. Germline assignment: CDR1 MNHNS and CDR2 SASEGT. The V and J ends lost 5 bases and 4 bases respectively, with 9 bases between them. The CDR3 runs to 14 residues. The CDR3: CASSLRQYNSPLHF. The CDR3 nucleotides read TGTGCCAGCAGTCTCAGGCAGTATAATTCACCCCTCCACTTT.

The CDR3 DNA is TGCAGCGTTCCGACAGGGGGCGAAGCTTTCTTT. This gives the protein CSVPTGGEAFF. The chain joins TRBV29-1 to TRBJ1-1; TRBD1 matches 10 bases. The CDR3 totals 11 residues. Germline V gene data show CDR1 as SQVTM and CDR2 as ANQGSEA. The trim removed 5 bases at V and 8 bases at J, leaving 2 bases unmatched.

This clone was counted only a few times. The gene calls are TRBV6-1 and TRBJ1-1; D not certain. V was trimmed by 1 base and J by 6 bases, leaving 12 bases between them. Looked up from germline, CDR1 is MNHNS and CDR2 is SASEGT. This CDR3 contains 14 residues. CDR3 amino acids: CASSEVEGYPEAFF. Here the CDR3 DNA reads TGTGCCAGCAGTGAAGTTGAGGGATATCCTGAAGCTTTCTTT.

This rearrangement joins TRBV7-2 to TRBJ2-1, with D unresolved. The CDR3 consists of 16 residues. Germline V gives CDR1 SGHTA, CDR2 FQGNSA. Trimming removed 2 bases at V and 0 bases at J, with 11 bases between. CDR3 DNA sequence: TGTGCCAGCAGCTTATCGGTTTCAAGCTCCTACAATGAGCAGTTCTTC. It codes for CASSLSVSSSYNEQFF.

V gene TRBV5-4 combines with J gene TRBJ2-7, with D perhaps matching TRBD2 (5 bases). Looked up from germline, CDR1 is SGHNT and CDR2 is YYREEE (reference sequence). Trimming pared 0 bases from V and 3 bases from J, leaving 10 bases between. The CDR3 contains 14 residues. In nucleotides, the CDR3 is TGTGCCAGCAGCTTGGGAGGACTGAGCTACGAGCAGTACTTC. Amino acids: CASSLGGLSYEQYF.

The chain couples TRBV2 to TRBJ2-7, with TRBD1 identical over 7 bases. With 4 bases clipped from V and 2 bases from J, the junction kept 2 bases outside the gene matches. The CDR3 has 13 residues. Germline loops: CDR1 SNHLY, CDR2 FYNNEI. The CDR3 DNA follows: TGTGCCAGCAGTGTAGGGGGCACCTACGAGCAGTACTTC. Translated, it gives CASSVGGTYEQYF.

This chain uses TRBV27 with TRBJ1-2; 8 nucleotides match TRBD1. The CDR3 is 13 amino acids. Germline loops: CDR1 MNHEY, CDR2 SMNVEV (reference sequence). V lost 3 bases and J lost 7; bases outside the gene matches: 4. CDR3 sequence: CASSLQGAGGYTF. CDR3 nucleotides: TGTGCCAGCAGTTTGCAGGGGGCAGGTGGCTACACCTTC.

The CDR3 bases are TGTGCCTGGACGACAGGGAATGATTGGAATGAGCAGTTCTTC. This translates into CAWTTGNDWNEQFF. The chain links TRBV30 to TRBJ2-1; 7 bases match TRBD1. The J segment lost 7 bases and the V segment lost 4 bases, leaving 10 bases of the junction unmatched. CDR3 size: 14 residues. The V gene's germline CDR1 is GTSNPN and CDR2 SVGIG (reference sequence).

This chain connects TRBV6-5 to TRBJ1-6; unclear D gene. The CDR3 is 14 amino acids. The germline CDR1 and CDR2 sequences are MNHEY and SVGAGI. V was trimmed by 7 bases and J by 3 bases, leaving 10 bases between them. The CDR3 bases are TGTGCCAGCACCGATGACAACTATAATTCACCCCTCCACTTT. It encodes CASTDDNYNSPLHF.

This CDR3 reads CASSYRQGEYEQYF. The CDR3 bases are TGTGCCAGCAGTTACCGGCAGGGGGAATACGAGCAGTACTTC. V is TRBV6-6 and J is TRBJ2-7, with 7 bases fitting TRBD1. The length of the CDR3 is 14 residues. The germline CDR1 and CDR2 sequences are MNHNY and SVGAGI (reference sequence). V gave up 2 bases and J gave up 4 bases; unmatched junction bases: 5.

This chain connects TRBV27 to TRBJ1-1, with no clear D. V was pared by 0 bases and J by 13 bases, with 18 bases between. This CDR3 has 14 amino acids. Germline loops: CDR1 MNHEY, CDR2 SMNVEV (reference sequence). The CDR3 loop reads CASSLSIKHGGDFF. CDR3 nucleotide sequence: TGTGCCAGCAGTTTATCGATAAAGCACGGTGGTGATTTCTTT.

The rearrangement uses TRBV29-1 and TRBJ1-6; 7 bases are a match to TRBD1. Trimming at V came to 7 bases and at J to 7 bases, leaving 7 bases not matched to a gene. The CDR3 extends over 13 amino acids. CDR1 and CDR2 (germline): SQVTM, ANQGSEA. CDR3 amino acids: CSARQGLNSPLHF. In nucleotides, the CDR3 is TGCAGCGCACGACAGGGATTGAATTCACCCCTCCACTTT.

The chain recombines TRBV5-6 with TRBJ1-1; D not resolved. V was pared by 4 bases and J by 10 bases, with 14 bases between. The germline CDR1 and CDR2 sequences are SGHDT and YYEEEE. This CDR3 has 12 residues. The CDR3 DNA reads as TGTGCCAGCAGCCGTGGGGAGGGTACAGCTTTCTTT. This translates into CASSRGEGTAFF. The whole variable domain, filled in from reference TRBV5-6 and TRBJ1-1, reads DAGVTQSPTHLIKTRGQQVTLRCSPKSGHDTVSWYQQALGQGPQFIFQYYEEEERQRGNFPDRFSGHQFPNYSSELNVNALLLGDSALYLCASSRGEGTAFFGQGTRLTVV.

This chain links TRBV9 with TRBJ1-3; D is ambiguous. Trimming took 2 bases from V and 1 from J, leaving 10 bases between them. This CDR3 has 15 amino acids. Germline CDR1 SGDLS, CDR2 YYNGEE. CDR3 nucleotide sequence: TGTGCCAGCAGCGTCACTGCGGTGTCTGGAAACACCATATATTTT. Translated: CASSVTAVSGNTIYF.